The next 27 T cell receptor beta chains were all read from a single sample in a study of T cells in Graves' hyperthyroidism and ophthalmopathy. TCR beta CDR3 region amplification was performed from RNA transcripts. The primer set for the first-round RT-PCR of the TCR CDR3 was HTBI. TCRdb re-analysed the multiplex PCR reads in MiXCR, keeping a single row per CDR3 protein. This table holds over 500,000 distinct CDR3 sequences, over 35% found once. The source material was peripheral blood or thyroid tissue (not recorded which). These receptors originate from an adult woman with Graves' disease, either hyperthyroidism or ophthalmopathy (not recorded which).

In DNA, the CDR3 is TGTGCCAGCAGGGGGACAGGGGGGCAGCAGTACTTC. Its protein is CASRGTGGQQYF. The chain links TRBV5-4 to TRBJ2-7, with 11 bases aligning to TRBD1. V gave up 5 bases and J gave up 8 bases; unmatched junction bases: 3. The CDR3 totals 12 residues. Germline loops: CDR1 SGHNT, CDR2 YYREEE (reference sequence). The whole variable domain, remainder taken from reference TRBV5-4 and TRBJ2-7, is ETGVTQSPTHLIKTRGQQVTLRCSSQSGHNTVSWYQQALGQGPQFIFQYYREEENGRGNFPPRFSGLQFPNYSSELNVNALELDDSALYLCASRGTGGQQYFGPGTRLTVT.

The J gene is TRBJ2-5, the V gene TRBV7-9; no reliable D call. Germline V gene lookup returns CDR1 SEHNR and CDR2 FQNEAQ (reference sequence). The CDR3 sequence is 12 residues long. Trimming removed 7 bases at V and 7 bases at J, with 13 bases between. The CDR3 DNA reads TGTGCCAGCATCAAATCCCCCGGGACCCAGTACTTC. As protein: CASIKSPGTQYF. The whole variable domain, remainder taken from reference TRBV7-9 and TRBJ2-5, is DTGVSQNPRHKITKRGQNVTFRCDPISEHNRLYWYRQTLGQGPEFLTYFQNEAQLEKSRLLSDRFSAERPKGSFSTLEIQRTEQGDSAMYLCASIKSPGTQYFGPGTRLLVL.

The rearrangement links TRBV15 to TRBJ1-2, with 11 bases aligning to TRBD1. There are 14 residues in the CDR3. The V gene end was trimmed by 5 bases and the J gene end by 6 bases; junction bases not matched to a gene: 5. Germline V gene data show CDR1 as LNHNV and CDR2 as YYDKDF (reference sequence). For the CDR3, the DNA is TGTGCCACCAGCTATGGGACAGGGGGTAATGGCTACACCTTC. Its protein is CATSYGTGGNGYTF.

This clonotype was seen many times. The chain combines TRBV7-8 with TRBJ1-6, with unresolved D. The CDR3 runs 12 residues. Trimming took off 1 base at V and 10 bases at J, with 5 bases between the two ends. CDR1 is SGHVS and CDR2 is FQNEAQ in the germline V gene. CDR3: CASSLGGSPLHF. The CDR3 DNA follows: TGTGCCAGCAGCTTAGGAGGCTCACCCCTCCACTTT. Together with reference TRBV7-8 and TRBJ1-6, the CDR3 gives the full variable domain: GAGVSQSPRYKVAKRGQDVALRCDPISGHVSLFWYQQALGQGPEFLTYFQNEAQLDKSGLPSDRFFAERPEGSVSTLKIQRTQQEDSAVYLCASSLGGSPLHFGNGTRLTVT.

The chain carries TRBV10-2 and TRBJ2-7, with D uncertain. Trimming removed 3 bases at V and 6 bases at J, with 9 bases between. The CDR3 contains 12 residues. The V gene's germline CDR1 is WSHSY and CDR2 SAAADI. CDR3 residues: CASSDNRSEQYF. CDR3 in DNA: TGCGCCAGCAGTGATAACAGAAGCGAGCAGTACTTC.

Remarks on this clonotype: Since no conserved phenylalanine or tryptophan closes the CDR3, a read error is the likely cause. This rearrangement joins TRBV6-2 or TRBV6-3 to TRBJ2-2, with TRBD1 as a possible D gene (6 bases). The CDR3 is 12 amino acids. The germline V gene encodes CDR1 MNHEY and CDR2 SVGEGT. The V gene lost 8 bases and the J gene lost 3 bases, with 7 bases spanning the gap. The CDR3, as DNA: TGTGCCAGCGGACAGTACACCGGGGAGCTGTTTTCA. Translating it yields CASGQYTGELFS.

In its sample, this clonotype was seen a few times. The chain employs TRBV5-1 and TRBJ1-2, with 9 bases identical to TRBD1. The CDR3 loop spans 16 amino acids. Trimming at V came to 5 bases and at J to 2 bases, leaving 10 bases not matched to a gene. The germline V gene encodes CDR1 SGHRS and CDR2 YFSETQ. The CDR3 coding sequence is TGCGCCAGCAGATGGATACCGGGACAGGGAAACTATGGCTACACCTTC. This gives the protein CASRWIPGQGNYGYTF.

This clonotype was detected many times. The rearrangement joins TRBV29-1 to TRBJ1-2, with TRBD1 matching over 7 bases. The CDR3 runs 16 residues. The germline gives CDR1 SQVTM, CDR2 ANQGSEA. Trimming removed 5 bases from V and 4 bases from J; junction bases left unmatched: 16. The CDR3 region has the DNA TGCAGCGTTCGGGGTCGGGACAGCGTCTGGGGCTATGGCTACACCTTC. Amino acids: CSVRGRDSVWGYGYTF.

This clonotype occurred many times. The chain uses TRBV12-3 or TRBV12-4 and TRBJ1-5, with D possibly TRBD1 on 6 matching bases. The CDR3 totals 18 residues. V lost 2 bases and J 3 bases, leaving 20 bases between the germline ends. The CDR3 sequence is CASSLRGTLRSNNQPQHF. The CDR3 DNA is TGTGCCAGCAGTTTACGAGGGACATTGAGGTCTAACAATCAGCCCCAGCATTTT.

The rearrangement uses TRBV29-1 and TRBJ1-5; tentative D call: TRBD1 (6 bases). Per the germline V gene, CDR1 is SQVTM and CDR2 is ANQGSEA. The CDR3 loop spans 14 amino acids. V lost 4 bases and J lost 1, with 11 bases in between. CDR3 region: CSVVQGESNQPQHF. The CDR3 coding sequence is TGCAGCGTTGTACAGGGCGAGAGCAATCAGCCCCAGCATTTT.

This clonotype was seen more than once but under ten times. Written as DNA, the CDR3 is TGTGCCAGCAGCTTAGAAGGCAGGGAAAGGACTGAAGCTTTCTTT. Translated: CASSLEGRERTEAFF. The chain has TRBV11-1 and TRBJ1-1; D is perhaps TRBD1 (5 bases). This CDR3 has 15 amino acids. Germline V gene data show CDR1 as SGHAT and CDR2 as FQDESV (reference sequence). The V and J ends lost 1 base and 5 bases respectively, with 14 bases between them.

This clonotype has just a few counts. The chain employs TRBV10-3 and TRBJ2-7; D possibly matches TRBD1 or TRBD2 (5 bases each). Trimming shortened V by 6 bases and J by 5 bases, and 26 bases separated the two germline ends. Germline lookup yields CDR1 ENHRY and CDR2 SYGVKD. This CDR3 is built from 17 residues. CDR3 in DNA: TGTGCCATCAGCCCAGGGTCCCTAGCCCTCCGGGGAGACGAGCAGTACTTC. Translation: CAISPGSLALRGDEQYF.

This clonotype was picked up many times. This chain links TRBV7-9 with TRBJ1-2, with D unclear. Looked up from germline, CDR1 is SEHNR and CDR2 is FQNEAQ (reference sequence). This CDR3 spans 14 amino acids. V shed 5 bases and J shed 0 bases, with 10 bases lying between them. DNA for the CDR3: TGTGCCAGCAGCGGCCCGGCAGCTAACTATGGCTACACCTTC. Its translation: CASSGPAANYGYTF. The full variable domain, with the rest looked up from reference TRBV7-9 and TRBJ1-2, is DTGVSQNPRHKITKRGQNVTFRCDPISEHNRLYWYRQTLGQGPEFLTYFQNEAQLEKSRLLSDRFSAERPKGSFSTLEIQRTEQGDSAMYLCASSGPAANYGYTFGSGTRLTVV.

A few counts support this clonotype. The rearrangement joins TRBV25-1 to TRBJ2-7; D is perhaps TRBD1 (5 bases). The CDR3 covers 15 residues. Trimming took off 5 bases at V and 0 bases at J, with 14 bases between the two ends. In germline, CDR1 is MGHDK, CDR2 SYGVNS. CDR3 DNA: TGTGCCAGCAGTCAAAAAGGGGCCCACTCCTACGAGCAGTACTTC. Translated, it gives CASSQKGAHSYEQYF.

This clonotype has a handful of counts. CDR3 in DNA: TGTGCCAGGAGTATGGACTCTGGGGCCAACGTCCTGACTTTC. Protein product: CARSMDSGANVLTF. The chain has TRBV11-2 and TRBJ2-6; no clear D. Between the trimmed V and J ends, which lost 9 bases and 0 bases, there was a span of 9 bases. Germline V gene sequence: CDR1 SGHAT, CDR2 FQNNGV. This CDR3 region has 14 residues.

The CDR3 DNA reads TGTGCCAGTACCCCCCGGGCAGCGAACACTGAAGCTTTCTTT. It codes for CASTPRAANTEAFF. V usage is TRBV19 and J usage is TRBJ1-1; D not resolved. Trimming took 7 bases from V and 1 from J, leaving 13 bases between them. This CDR3 spans 14 amino acids. Germline lookup yields CDR1 LNHDA and CDR2 SQIVND (reference sequence).

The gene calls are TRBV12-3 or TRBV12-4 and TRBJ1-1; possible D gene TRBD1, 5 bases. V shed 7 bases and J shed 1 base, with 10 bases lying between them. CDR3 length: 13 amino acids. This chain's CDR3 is CASKQQENTEAFF. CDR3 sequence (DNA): TGTGCCAGCAAACAACAGGAGAACACTGAAGCTTTCTTT.

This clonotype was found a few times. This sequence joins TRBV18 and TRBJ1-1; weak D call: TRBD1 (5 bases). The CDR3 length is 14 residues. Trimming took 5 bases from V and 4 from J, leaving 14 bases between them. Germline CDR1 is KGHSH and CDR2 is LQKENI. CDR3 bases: TGTGCCAGCTCAACAACTCCCAGGGTCACTGAAGCTTTCTTT. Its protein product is CASSTTPRVTEAFF.

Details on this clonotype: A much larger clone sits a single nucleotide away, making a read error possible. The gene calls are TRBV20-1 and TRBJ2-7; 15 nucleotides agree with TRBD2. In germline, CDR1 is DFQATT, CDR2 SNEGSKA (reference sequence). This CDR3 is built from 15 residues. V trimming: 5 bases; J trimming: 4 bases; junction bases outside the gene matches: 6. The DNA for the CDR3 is TGCAGTGCTGGCGGACTAGCGGGAGGGCTGTACGAGCAGTACTTC. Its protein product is CSAGGLAGGLYEQYF.

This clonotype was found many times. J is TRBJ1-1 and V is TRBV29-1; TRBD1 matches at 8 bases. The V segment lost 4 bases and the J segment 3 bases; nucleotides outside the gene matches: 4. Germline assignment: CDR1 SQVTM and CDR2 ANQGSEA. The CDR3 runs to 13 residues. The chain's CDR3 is CSVARGLDTEAFF. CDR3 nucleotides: TGCAGCGTTGCCAGGGGGCTCGACACTGAAGCTTTCTTT.

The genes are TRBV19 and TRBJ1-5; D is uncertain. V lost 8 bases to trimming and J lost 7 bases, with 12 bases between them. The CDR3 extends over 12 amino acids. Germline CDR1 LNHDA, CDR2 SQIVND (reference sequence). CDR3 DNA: TGTGCCAGTGGGGTAAGGCGACAGCCCCAGCATTTT. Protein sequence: CASGVRRQPQHF.

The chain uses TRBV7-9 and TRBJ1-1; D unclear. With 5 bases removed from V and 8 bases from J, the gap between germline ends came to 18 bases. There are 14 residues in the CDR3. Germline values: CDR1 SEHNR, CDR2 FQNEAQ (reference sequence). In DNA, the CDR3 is TGTGCCAGCAGCCACCGGGCCCGACGAGAAGAAGCTTTCTTT. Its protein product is CASSHRARREEAFF.

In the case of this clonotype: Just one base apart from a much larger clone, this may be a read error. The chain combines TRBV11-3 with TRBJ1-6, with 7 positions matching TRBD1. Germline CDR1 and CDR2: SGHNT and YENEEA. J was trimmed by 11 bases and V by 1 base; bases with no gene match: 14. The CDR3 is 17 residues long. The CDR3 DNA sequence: TGTGCCAGCAGCTTAGTTGGGACAGACATAAGGTCCGCACCCCTCCACTTT. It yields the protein CASSLVGTDIRSAPLHF. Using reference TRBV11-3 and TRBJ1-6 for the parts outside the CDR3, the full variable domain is EAGVVQSPRYKIIEKKQPVAFWCNPISGHNTLYWYLQNLGQGPELLIRYENEEAVDDSQLPKDRFSAERLKGVDSTLKIQPAELGDSAVYLCASSLVGTDIRSAPLHFGNGTRLTVT.

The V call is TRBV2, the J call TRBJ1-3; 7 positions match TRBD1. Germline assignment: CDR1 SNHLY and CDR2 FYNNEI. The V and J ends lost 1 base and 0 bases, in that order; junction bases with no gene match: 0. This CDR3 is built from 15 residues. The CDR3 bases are TGTGCCAGCAGTGAAGGGACAGGCTCTGGAAACACCATATATTTT. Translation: CASSEGTGSGNTIYF.

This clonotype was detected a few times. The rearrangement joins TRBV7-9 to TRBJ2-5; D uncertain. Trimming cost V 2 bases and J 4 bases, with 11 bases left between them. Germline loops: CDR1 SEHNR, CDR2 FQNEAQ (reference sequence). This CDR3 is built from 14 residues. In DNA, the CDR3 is TGTGCCAGCAGCTTAAATTCGCCGGTAGAGACCCAGTACTTC. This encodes CASSLNSPVETQYF.

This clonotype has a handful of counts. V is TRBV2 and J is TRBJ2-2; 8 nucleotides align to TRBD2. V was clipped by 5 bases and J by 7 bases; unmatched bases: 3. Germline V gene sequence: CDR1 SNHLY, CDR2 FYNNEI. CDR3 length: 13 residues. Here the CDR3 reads CASSREGLGELFF. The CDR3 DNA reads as TGTGCCAGCAGTCGGGAGGGCCTCGGGGAGCTGTTTTTT. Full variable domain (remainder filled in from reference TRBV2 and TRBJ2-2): EPEVTQTPSHQVTQMGQEVILRCVPISNHLYFYWYRQILGQKVEFLVSFYNNEISEKSEIFDDQFSVERPDGSNFTLKIRSTKLEDSAMYFCASSREGLGELFFGEGSRLTVL.

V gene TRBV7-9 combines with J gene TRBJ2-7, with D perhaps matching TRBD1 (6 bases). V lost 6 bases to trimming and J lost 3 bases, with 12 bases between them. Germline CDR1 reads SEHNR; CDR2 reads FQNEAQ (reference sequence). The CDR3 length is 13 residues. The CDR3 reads CASRTTGRYEQYF. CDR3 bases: TGTGCCAGCAGGACGACAGGTCGCTACGAGCAGTACTTC.